Sequencing of this T cell receptor (beta chain) was carried out in a study of cytomegalovirus exposure and HLA in healthy donors. Regarding the study as a whole: Owing to their indistinguishability, certain V segments, notably TRBV6-2 and TRBV6-3, were excluded. Rare TCR sequences dominated, though some public TCRs recurred in many donors. Previously analyzed data showed that most TCR beta V segments were productive at a frequency of about 87% or about 30%.

This clone occurred a few times. Its antigen remains unidentified. PCR amplification relied on 60 Vbeta primers (plus 13 Jbeta primers). Data came from immunoSEQ multiplex PCR; TCRdb stores just in-frame clones and leaves some out. Of over 40,000 clones listed, around 58% were seen once; the top ten hold around 11%. CDR3 length equals 16 residues. V lost 5 bases and J 3 bases, leaving 17 bases between the germline ends. Germline lookup yields CDR1 SGHNT and CDR2 YENEEA. Sample: PBMCs. The sequence came from a man aged 55 to 70 in good health and CMV-seropositive. The chain is built from TRBV11-3 and TRBJ2-4; weak D call: TRBD2 (7 bases). CDR3 loop: CASSDDRGGDKNIQYF. The DNA of the CDR3 is TGTGCCAGCAGCGACGACAGAGGGGGGGACAAAAACATTCAGTACTTC.